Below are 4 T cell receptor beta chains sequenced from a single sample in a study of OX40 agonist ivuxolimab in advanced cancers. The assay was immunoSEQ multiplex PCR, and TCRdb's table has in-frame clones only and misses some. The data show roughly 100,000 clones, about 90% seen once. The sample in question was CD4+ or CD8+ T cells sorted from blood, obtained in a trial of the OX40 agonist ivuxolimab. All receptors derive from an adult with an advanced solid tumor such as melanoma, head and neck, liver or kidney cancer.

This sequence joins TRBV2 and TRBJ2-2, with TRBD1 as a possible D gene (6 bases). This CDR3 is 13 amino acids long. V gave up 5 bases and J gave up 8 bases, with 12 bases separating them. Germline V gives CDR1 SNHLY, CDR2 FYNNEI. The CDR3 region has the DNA TGTGCCAGCAGTAACAGGGTTTCGGGGGAGCTGTTTTTT. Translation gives CASSNRVSGELFF.

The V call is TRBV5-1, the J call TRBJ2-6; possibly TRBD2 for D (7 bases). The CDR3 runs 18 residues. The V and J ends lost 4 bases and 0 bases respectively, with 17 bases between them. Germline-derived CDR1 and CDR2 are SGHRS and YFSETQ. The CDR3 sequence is CASSLGAGESSGANVLTF. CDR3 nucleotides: TGCGCCAGCAGCCTGGGGGCGGGAGAGAGCTCTGGGGCCAACGTCCTGACTTTC.

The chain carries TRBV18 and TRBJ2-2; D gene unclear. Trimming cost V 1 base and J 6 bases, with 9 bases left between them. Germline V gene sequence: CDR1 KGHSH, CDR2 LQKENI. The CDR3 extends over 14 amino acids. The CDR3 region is CASSPRTVAGELFF. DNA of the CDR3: TGTGCCAGCTCACCACGCACGGTAGCCGGGGAGCTGTTTTTT.

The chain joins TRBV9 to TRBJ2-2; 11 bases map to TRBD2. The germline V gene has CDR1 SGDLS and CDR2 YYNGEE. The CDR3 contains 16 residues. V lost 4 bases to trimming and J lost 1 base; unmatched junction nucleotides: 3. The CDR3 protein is CASSFGTSGNTGELFF. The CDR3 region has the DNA TGTGCCAGCAGCTTTGGGACTAGCGGGAACACCGGGGAGCTGTTTTTT.